Presented here are 21 T cell receptor beta chains from one specimen sequenced in a study of blood T cell repertoires in COVID-19. Method: immunoSEQ multiplex PCR; TCRdb's copy keeps in-frame clones and lacks some. The repertoire includes 150,000 to 200,000 clones, 90% of them detected once, and roughly a sixth sits in the top ten. Sequenced: peripheral blood. These receptors were obtained from a man in his sixties with active or convalescent COVID-19.

V gene TRBV28 combines with J gene TRBJ1-3; D might be TRBD1 (6 bases). The CDR3 has 16 amino acids. The V end was cut by 6 bases, the J end by 3 bases, with 18 bases between. Germline CDR1 and CDR2: MDHEN and SYDVKM. As DNA, the CDR3 is TGTGCCAGCAGCAGTTACGTAGGGGGATTTGGAAACACCATATATTTT. Residues: CASSSYVGGFGNTIYF.

The chain uses TRBV18 and TRBJ1-4; 8 bases match TRBD1. Germline V gives CDR1 KGHSH, CDR2 LQKENI. This CDR3 has 15 residues. The trim removed 1 base at V and 3 bases at J, leaving 1 base unmatched. CDR3 residues: CASSPLTGANEKLFF. Written as DNA, the CDR3 is TGTGCCAGCTCACCACTGACAGGGGCTAATGAAAAACTGTTTTTT.

The V and J genes are TRBV10-3 and TRBJ2-3, with 7 nucleotides matching TRBD2. The CDR3 length is 15 residues. V was clipped by 2 bases and J by 3 bases; unmatched bases: 5. CDR1 ENHRY and CDR2 SYGVKD come from the germline V gene. This CDR3 is CAISEPGGGTDTQYF. The CDR3 DNA reads TGTGCCATCAGTGAGCCGGGGGGAGGGACAGATACGCAGTATTTT.

The gene calls are TRBV11-2 and TRBJ1-1; possibly TRBD1 for D (6 bases). This CDR3 is 14 amino acids long. The germline V and J ends were trimmed by 4 bases and 4 bases, with 13 bases remaining between them. CDR1 is SGHAT and CDR2 is FQNNGV in the germline V gene. CDR3 amino acids: CASSSQGEVTEAFF. The CDR3 DNA follows: TGTGCCAGCAGCTCACAGGGAGAGGTCACTGAAGCTTTCTTT.

As to this clone: The sample has other DNA sequences that encode this CDR3 too. The chain couples TRBV6-5 to TRBJ2-1; 9 nucleotides line up with TRBD1. CDR3 length: 15 residues. After removal of 0 bases from V and 5 bases from J, the junction contained 2 bases not matched to a gene. Looked up from germline, CDR1 is MNHEY and CDR2 is SVGAGI. CDR3 sequence: CASSYSGQGNNEQFF. In DNA form, the CDR3 reads TGTGCCAGCAGTTACTCGGGACAGGGTAACAATGAGCAGTTCTTC.

The rearrangement joins TRBV7-2 to TRBJ1-5, with a possible D match to TRBD1 (5 bases). CDR3 length: 16 amino acids. Between the trimmed V and J ends, which lost 6 bases and 0 bases, there was a span of 15 bases. CDR1 and CDR2 from the germline V gene are SGHTA and FQGNSA. This CDR3 reads CASRPHSTDSNQPQHF. In nucleotides, the CDR3 is TGTGCCAGCAGACCCCATTCGACAGATAGCAATCAGCCCCAGCATTTT.

V is TRBV5-1 and J is TRBJ2-4; 14 nucleotides align to TRBD2. After removal of 4 bases from V and 0 bases from J, the junction contained 6 bases not matched to a gene. CDR3 length: 18 amino acids. Germline values: CDR1 SGHRS, CDR2 YFSETQ. CDR3 sequence (DNA): TGCGCCAGCAGCCTTGGACTAGCGGGGGGTTTAGCCAAAAACATTCAGTACTTC. It yields the protein CASSLGLAGGLAKNIQYF.

The sample holds one count of this clone. The CDR3 sequence is CASTQAYEQYF. The CDR3 nucleotides are TGTGCCAGCACGCAGGCCTACGAGCAGTACTTC. The rearrangement uses TRBV6-5 and TRBJ2-7; D not resolved. This CDR3 region has 11 residues. In germline, CDR1 is MNHEY, CDR2 SVGAGI. V lost 7 bases and J 2 bases, leaving 6 bases between the germline ends.

This clone was seen only a few times. V and J are TRBV11-2 and TRBJ1-2; possible D gene TRBD1, 6 bases. Germline CDR1 SGHAT, CDR2 FQNNGV. The CDR3 length is 14 residues. Trimming took 5 bases from V and 5 from J, leaving 15 bases between them. The CDR3 sequence is CASSIRTDRYGYTF. For the CDR3, the DNA is TGTGCCAGCAGCATCCGGACAGACCGTTATGGCTACACCTTC.

In this sample, this clone turned up once. At one end the junction does not follow the germline gene, possibly because of a read error. The J gene is TRBJ2-1, the V gene TRBV30; D perhaps matches TRBD2 (6 bases). Germline assignment: CDR1 GTSNPN and CDR2 SVGIG (reference sequence). CDR3 size: 13 residues. CDR3 nucleotide sequence: TGTGCCTGGAGTGTAACCCTCGGGACTGCAACGATCTTC. It codes for CAWSVTLGTATIF. Using reference TRBV30 and TRBJ2-1 for the parts outside the CDR3, the full variable domain is SQTIHQWPATLVQPVGSPLSLECTVEGTSNPNLYWYRQAAGRGLQLLFYSVGIGQISSEVPQNLSASRPQDRQFILSSKKLLLSDSGFYLCAWSVTLGTATIFGPGTRLTVL.

About this clone itself: Other DNA sequences from this sample encode an identical CDR3 as well. The V and J genes are TRBV27 and TRBJ2-7; 7 bases align to TRBD2. CDR3 size: 13 residues. Germline V gene sequence: CDR1 MNHEY, CDR2 SMNVEV (reference sequence). The V and J ends lost 5 bases and 4 bases, in that order; junction bases with no gene match: 5. The CDR3 DNA follows: TGTGCCAGCAGTCGAGCTAGCGGTTACGAGCAGTACTTC. Protein sequence: CASSRASGYEQYF.

The rearrangement uses TRBV7-8 and TRBJ1-3, with 7 nucleotides matching TRBD1. CDR3 length equals 14 residues. Trimming removed 2 bases from V and 3 bases from J; junction bases left unmatched: 1. The germline gives CDR1 SGHVS, CDR2 FQNEAQ. The CDR3 DNA reads TGTGCCAGCAGCTTAAACAGGGGTGGAAACACCATATATTTT. It yields the protein CASSLNRGGNTIYF.

V is TRBV18 and J is TRBJ1-5, with TRBD1 as a possible D gene (5 bases). The CDR3 has 18 residues. CDR1 is KGHSH, CDR2 LQKENI, per germline. V lost 2 bases and J 2 bases, leaving 19 bases between the germline ends. CDR3 residues: CASSPIPFLQGGNQPQHF. CDR3 in DNA: TGTGCCAGCTCACCAATCCCATTCCTACAAGGGGGCAATCAGCCCCAGCATTTT.

This clone was seen just once. CDR3 nucleotides: TGTGCCAGCAGCTTAGAACAGCTCTATGGCTACACCTTC. It is translated as CASSLEQLYGYTF. V gene TRBV7-9 combines with J gene TRBJ1-2; D is ambiguous. The germline V gene encodes CDR1 SEHNR and CDR2 FQNEAQ (reference sequence). The germline V and J ends were trimmed by 1 base and 4 bases, with 7 bases remaining between them. The CDR3 is 13 residues long.

The chain links TRBV7-9 to TRBJ2-7, with a tentative D call TRBD2 (6 bases). The CDR3 extends over 14 amino acids. Germline V gene sequence: CDR1 SEHNR, CDR2 FQNEAQ (reference sequence). Trimming removed 5 bases at V and 2 bases at J, with 13 bases between. CDR3 sequence: CASSPGTEPYEQYF. The CDR3 DNA reads as TGTGCCAGCAGCCCCGGGACTGAACCCTACGAGCAGTACTTC.

V is TRBV19 and J is TRBJ1-5; TRBD1 aligns across 8 bases. With V trimmed by 10 bases and J by 3 bases, 8 bases remained unmatched. Germline V gene lookup returns CDR1 LNHDA and CDR2 SQIVND (reference sequence). The CDR3 is made up of 14 amino acids. The CDR3 DNA is TGTGCCATTGGAAACAGGGGGATCAATCAGCCCCAGCATTTT. Its translation is CAIGNRGINQPQHF.

The V gene is TRBV5-1, the J gene TRBJ2-7; no firm D call. The germline V and J ends were trimmed by 3 bases and 4 bases, with 5 bases remaining between them. CDR3 length equals 11 residues. Germline loops: CDR1 SGHRS, CDR2 YFSETQ. CDR3 in amino acids: CASSSLYEQYF. The CDR3 region has the DNA TGCGCCAGCAGCTCCTTGTACGAGCAGTACTTC.

This chain uses TRBV27 with TRBJ1-2; 10 bases align to TRBD1. The CDR3 extends over 15 amino acids. The germline V gene encodes CDR1 MNHEY and CDR2 SMNVEV (reference sequence). Germline trimming cut 5 bases from V and 5 bases from J; bases unmatched to any gene: 8. The CDR3 sequence is CASSDPDRGSYGYTF. For the CDR3, the DNA is TGTGCCAGCAGTGACCCGGACAGGGGGTCGTATGGCTACACCTTC.

The genes are TRBV5-8 and TRBJ2-7, with a tentative D call TRBD1 (6 bases). The CDR3 covers 13 residues. The germline V and J ends were trimmed by 0 bases and 4 bases, with 8 bases remaining between them. The germline V gene encodes CDR1 SGHTS and CDR2 YDEGEE. This CDR3 reads CASSLDREYEQYF. Here the CDR3 DNA reads TGTGCCAGCAGCTTGGACAGGGAGTACGAGCAGTACTTC.

Here the CDR3 DNA reads TGTGCCTGGAGGTACTACAGGGGGATGAACACTGAAGCTTTCTTT. Its translation is CAWRYYRGMNTEAFF. V is TRBV30 and J is TRBJ1-1, with TRBD1 matching over 8 bases. The germline V gene encodes CDR1 GTSNPN and CDR2 SVGIG (reference sequence). The CDR3 has 15 amino acids. V was pared by 3 bases and J by 0 bases, with 6 bases of the junction left unmatched.

The rearrangement links TRBV11-2 to TRBJ2-7; 8 bases line up with TRBD1. Losses at the gene ends were 0 bases for V and 2 bases for J; bases not matched to a gene: 0. The CDR3 has 14 residues. Looked up from germline, CDR1 is SGHAT and CDR2 is FQNNGV. The CDR3 nucleotides are TGTGCCAGCAGCTTAGACAGGGGGCCCTACGAGCAGTACTTC. Encoded protein: CASSLDRGPYEQYF.